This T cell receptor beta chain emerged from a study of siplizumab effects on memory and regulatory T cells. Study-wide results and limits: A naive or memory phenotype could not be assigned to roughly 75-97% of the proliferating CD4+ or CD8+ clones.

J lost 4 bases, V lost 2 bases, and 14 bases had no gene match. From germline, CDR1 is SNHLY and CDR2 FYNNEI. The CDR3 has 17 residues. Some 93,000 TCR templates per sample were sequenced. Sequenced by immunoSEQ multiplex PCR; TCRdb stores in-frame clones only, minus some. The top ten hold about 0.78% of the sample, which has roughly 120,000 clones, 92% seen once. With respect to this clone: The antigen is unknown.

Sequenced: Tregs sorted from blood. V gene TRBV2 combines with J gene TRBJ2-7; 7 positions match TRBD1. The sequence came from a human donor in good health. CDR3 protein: CASSERERGRVAYEQYF. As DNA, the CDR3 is TGTGCCAGCAGTGAAAGGGAGAGGGGGCGCGTAGCTTACGAGCAGTACTTC.